The text below deals with one T cell receptor beta chain. Its target is not known. The record originates from a study of untreated major depressive disorder. General study points: TRBV05-01 (Vbeta 5.1) usage was higher in CD4+ T cells of depressed patients than controls. Only three preselected Vbeta families were compared in sequencing.

Trimming took off 5 bases at V and 0 bases at J, with 8 bases between the two ends. The CDR3 consists of 13 residues. In germline, CDR1 is GTSNPN, CDR2 SVGIG (reference sequence). Using immunoSEQ multiplex PCR, the repertoire was profiled, and TCRdb retains in-frame clones only, with some absent. The profile shows just over 20,000 clones, just under 95% of them singletons. The TCR originated in a young man in good health. The sequencing input was CD4+ T cells from PBMCs. The chain combines TRBV30 with TRBJ1-3; D is unresolved. The CDR3 DNA reads TGTGCCTGGGGCCAGTACTCTGGAAACACCATATATTTT. It encodes CAWGQYSGNTIYF.